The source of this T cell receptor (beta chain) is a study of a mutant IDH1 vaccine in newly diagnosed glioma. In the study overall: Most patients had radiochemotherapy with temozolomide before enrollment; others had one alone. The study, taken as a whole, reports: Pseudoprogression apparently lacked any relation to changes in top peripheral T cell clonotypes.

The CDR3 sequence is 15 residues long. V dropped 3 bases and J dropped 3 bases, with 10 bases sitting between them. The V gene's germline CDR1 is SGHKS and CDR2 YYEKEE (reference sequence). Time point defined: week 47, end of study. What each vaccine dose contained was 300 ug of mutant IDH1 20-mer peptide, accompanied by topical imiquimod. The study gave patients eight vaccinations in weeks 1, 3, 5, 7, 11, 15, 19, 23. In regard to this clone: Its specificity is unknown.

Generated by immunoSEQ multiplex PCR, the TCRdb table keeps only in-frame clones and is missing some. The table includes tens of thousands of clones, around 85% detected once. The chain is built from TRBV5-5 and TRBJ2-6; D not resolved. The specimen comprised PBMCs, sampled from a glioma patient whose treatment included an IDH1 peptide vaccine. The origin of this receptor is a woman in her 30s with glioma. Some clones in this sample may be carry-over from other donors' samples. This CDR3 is CASSWVINGANVLTF. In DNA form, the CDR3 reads TGTGCCAGCAGCTGGGTGATTAATGGGGCCAACGTCCTGACTTTC.